Listed below are T cell receptor beta chains from one sample, sequenced in a study of CD8+ T cells in alopecia areata. Measured with immunoSEQ multiplex PCR; TCRdb has only the in-frame clones, and not every one. In the table there are approximately 300,000 clones, 58% of which are singletons. The sequencing here drew on CD4+ T cells sorted from blood, taken at week 24, from a patient treated with tofacitinib. Receptors originate from a human donor with alopecia areata. CDR3s include the opening cysteine and the closing phenylalanine or tryptophan. Each record gives: V gene, CDR3 length, CDR3 protein.

>TRBV28|15
CASSSPGLSYNEQFF
>TRBV6-5|14
CASSYGQGAWGYTF
>TRBV2|11
CASSTGILAFF
>TRBV5-4|13
CASSSGYFETQYF
>TRBV29-1|12
CSVGLVADTQYF
>TRBV28|17
CASRSLGGSSGANVLTF
>TRBV27|15
CASSSGTSDTGELFF
>TRBV30|14
CAWSLFSPNTEAFF
>TRBV9|14
CASSVLHLSETQYF
>TRBV9|14
CASSVGATNEKLFF
>TRBV27|14
CASSFSDRTYGYTF
>TRBV5-5|12
CASSLDKETQYF
>TRBV30|14
CAWSVRLRDTEAFF
>TRBV29-1|15
CSVGEPGPRSDGYTF
>TRBV6-5|13
CASSYPGVETQYF
>TRBV6-6|13
CASSSVQTYEQYF
>TRBV7-3|13
CASSPGSGTEAFF
>TRBV23-1|16
CASSQSRDITTGGYTF
>TRBV5-1|16
CASSLEMMSSYNEQFF
>TRBV5-6|15
CASSGPGAYNQPQHF
>TRBV7-3|13
CASSSQVSSPLHF
>TRBV6-5|15
CASSFRDRGKNIQYF
>TRBV30|15
CAWRGVQGWDTEAFF
>TRBV5-1|15
CASSLAGALGHEQYF
>TRBV30|12
CAWSRGRREQYF
>TRBV30|14
CAVVGTRSGNTIYF
>TRBV4-1|17
CASSQVTGLGMYNEQFF
>TRBV9|14
CASSGTGGNQPQHF
>TRBV10-3|14
CAISGNRFTGELFF
>TRBV18|13
CASSEFLQETQYF
>TRBV30|11
CAWSLSYEQYF
>TRBV9|15
CASTPRMGTNEKLFF
>TRBV5-1|16
CASSLEGGRGAYEQYF
>TRBV12-5|16
CASGLVRHRGYYGYTF
>TRBV2|15
CASRALAGVGNEQFF
>TRBV30|14
CASIDPDGQETQYF
>TRBV9|16
CASSSRGGSSTDTQYF
>TRBV7-2|12
CASSLDVIGYTF
>TRBV25-1|15
CASTGWGTANSPLHF
>TRBV9|21
CASSVAPTSPRTGSSYNEQFF
>TRBV27|14
CASSPQEYSYEQYF
>TRBV4-1|14
CASSQDQGRETQYF
>TRBV19|15
CASSSQGGLYNEQFF
>TRBV4-1|12
CASSQDFGEAFF
>TRBV30|12
CAWTGANYEQYF
>TRBV29-1|18
CSVEDEKQGRVKNSPLHF
>TRBV30|14
CAWSREYALYEQYF
>TRBV4-1|14
CASSQDHLAGQAFF
>TRBV29-1|14
CSVVRGPNTGELFF
>TRBV29-1|12
CSVSREEETQYF
>TRBV7-6|15
CASSPSAGVTGELFF
>TRBV5-1|15
CASSLTIGSNTEAFF
>TRBV10-3|15
CAISAGARTGDTQYF
>TRBV28|15
CASKPTGDGNEKLFF